The entry below describes one TCR beta chain. As yet, its antigen is unknown. This specimen comes from a study of T cell responses to AZD1222 COVID-19 vaccine. Study-wide findings and caveats: Females made up more of the donors, who were largely white British, and clonal diversity may have come out too low. Only a handful of AZD1222 recipients were seropositive at baseline.

Trimming removed 3 bases from V and 1 base from J, with 13 bases in between. CDR1 is LGHNA, CDR2 YNFKEQ, per germline. The CDR3 is 15 residues long. Method: immunoSEQ multiplex PCR; TCRdb's copy keeps in-frame clones and lacks some. This sample carries 110,000 or so clones, 75% to 90% of them seen once, and the ten largest clones take approximately 7.1%. The sequence was collected from an adult who received the AZD1222 COVID-19 vaccine. The chain recombines TRBV4-2 with TRBJ2-7; D perhaps matches TRBD2 (5 bases). Here the sequenced sample was peripheral blood, taken 28 days after the second AZD1222 dose. DNA of the CDR3: TGTGCCAGCAGCCAGTTGGCCAGCGGATCCTACGAGCAGTACTTC. Translated: CASSQLASGSYEQYF.